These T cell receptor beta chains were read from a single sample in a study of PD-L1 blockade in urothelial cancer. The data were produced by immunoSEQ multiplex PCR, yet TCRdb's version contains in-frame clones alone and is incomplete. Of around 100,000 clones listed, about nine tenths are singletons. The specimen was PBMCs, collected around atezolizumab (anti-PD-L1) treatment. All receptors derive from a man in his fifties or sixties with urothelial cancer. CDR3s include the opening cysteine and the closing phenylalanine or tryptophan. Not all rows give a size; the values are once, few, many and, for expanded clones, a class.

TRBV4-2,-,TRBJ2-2,CASSQVASGGTGELFF
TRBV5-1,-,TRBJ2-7,CASSLQVTYEQYF
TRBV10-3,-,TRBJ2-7,CAITFDPIGEQYF
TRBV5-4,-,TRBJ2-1,CASSQLGREIEQFF
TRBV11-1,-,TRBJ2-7,CASSSGTGLGEQYF
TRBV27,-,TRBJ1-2,CASSTQGYGYTF
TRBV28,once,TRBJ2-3,CASNSGEYHFTDTQYF
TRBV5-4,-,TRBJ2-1,CASSLAGTSSYNEQFF
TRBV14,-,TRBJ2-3,CASSQTTGSTDTQYF
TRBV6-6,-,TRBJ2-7,CASSYPTGVEQYF
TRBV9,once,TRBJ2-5,CASSVGWGRRETQYF
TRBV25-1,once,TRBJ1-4,CATQTGEKLFF
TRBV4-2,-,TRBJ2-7,CASSPGVGSYEQYF
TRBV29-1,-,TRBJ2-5,CSVTRDSQETQYF
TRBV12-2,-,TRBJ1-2,CASRPPRDGAGEGYTF
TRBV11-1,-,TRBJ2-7,CASSSTGTAGYEQYF
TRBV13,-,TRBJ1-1,CASSYRGWGNTEAFF
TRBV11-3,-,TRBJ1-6,CASSPDFWGSPLHF
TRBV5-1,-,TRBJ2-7,CATRPGQGISYEQYF
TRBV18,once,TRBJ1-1,CASSPRTDDLAFF
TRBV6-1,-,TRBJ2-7,CASSSGLPLF
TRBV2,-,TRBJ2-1,CASSGPGLAGDNEQFF
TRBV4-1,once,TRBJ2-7,CASSPQTGLVYEQYF
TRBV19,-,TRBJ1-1,CASTRDKVITEAFF
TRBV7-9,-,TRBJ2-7,CASSAQFLAGAPYEQYF
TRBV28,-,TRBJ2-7,CASIKTGSNYEQYF
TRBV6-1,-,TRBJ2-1,CATLPTGGAGNEQFF
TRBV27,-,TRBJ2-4,CASQGANQVIQYF
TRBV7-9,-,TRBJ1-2,CASSPGVDGYTF
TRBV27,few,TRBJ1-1,CASSLSVRVENTEAFF
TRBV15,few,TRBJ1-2,CATSSPTGRYGYTF
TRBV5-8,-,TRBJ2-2,CASSLDQGANTGELFF
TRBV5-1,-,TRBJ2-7,CASSSERYEQYF
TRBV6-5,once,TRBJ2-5,CASSYSGSQETQYF
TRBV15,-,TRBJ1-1,CATSRGGVNTEAFF
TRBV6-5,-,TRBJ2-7,CASSPGGYEQYF
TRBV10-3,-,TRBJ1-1,CAISDRYNTEAFF
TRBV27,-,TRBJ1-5,CASSFGGGEDQPQHF
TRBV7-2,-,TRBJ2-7,CASSLGRGSDYEQYF
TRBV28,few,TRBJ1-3,CATKDSVSGNTIYF
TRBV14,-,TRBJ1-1,CASSRDRGTEAFF
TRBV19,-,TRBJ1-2,CASTTGGGAPYGYTF
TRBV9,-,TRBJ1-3,CASSVGGRIVSGNTIYF
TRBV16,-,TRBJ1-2,CASSQSWDRDNYGYTF
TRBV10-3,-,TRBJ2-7,CAIMEGSYSYEQYF
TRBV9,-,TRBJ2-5,CASSVSPQQETQYF
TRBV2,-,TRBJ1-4,CASSPQTGGGEKLFF
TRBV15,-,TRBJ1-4,CATSRGQSGVSEKLFF
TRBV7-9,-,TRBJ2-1,CASSTILQGNEQFF
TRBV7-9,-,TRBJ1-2,CASSFQGAVGYTF
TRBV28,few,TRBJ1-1,CAAPPTEAFF
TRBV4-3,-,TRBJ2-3,CASSQQTSTDTQYF
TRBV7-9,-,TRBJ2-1,CASSLRSMGLAPDNEQFF
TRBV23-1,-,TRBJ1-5,CASSQSGMMGFRGNQPQHF
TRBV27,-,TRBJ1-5,CASSSGNRRQPQHF
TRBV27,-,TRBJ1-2,CASSLRDRGMRGYTF
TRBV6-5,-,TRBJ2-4,CASSYSPGKNIQYF